This TCR beta chain stems from a study of T cells in localized non-small cell lung cancer. Profiled with immunoSEQ multiplex PCR; TCRdb holds only in-frame clones, not every one. The sample consists of over 40,000 clones, more than 85% of them appearing once. The CDR3 totals 17 residues. In germline, CDR1 is SGDLS, CDR2 YYNGEE. The germline V and J ends were trimmed by 0 bases and 4 bases, with 19 bases remaining between them. This TCR was sampled from a woman between 18 and 55 years old with stage III lung adenocarcinoma. The sequencing used peripheral blood, collected before any cancer treatment. The rearrangement joins TRBV9 to TRBJ1-1; possible D gene TRBD1, 5 bases. CDR3: CASSVGQGSPMPTEAFF. The CDR3 bases are TGTGCCAGCAGCGTAGGGCAGGGTTCTCCCATGCCCACTGAAGCTTTCTTT.